These 6 T cell receptor beta chains originate from one sample sequenced in a study of shared clonotypes between healthy human individuals. The method was immunoSEQ multiplex PCR; TCRdb's version includes in-frame clones alone and lacks a portion of them. The sample yields 2 million to 2.5 million clones, approximately 95% seen once. The sequenced material came from naive CD4+ T cells sorted from blood. The subset is: CD45RA+ positively selected. These receptors all come from a man aged 18 to 30 in good health.

A remark on this clone: In the same sample, other DNA sequences code for this CDR3. V and J are TRBV18 and TRBJ2-4, with TRBD1 identical over 9 bases. The V gene's germline CDR1 is KGHSH and CDR2 LQKENI. The CDR3 extends over 14 amino acids. J gave up 5 bases and V 2 bases, and 1 base lay outside the gene matches. This CDR3 is CASSPRTGENIQYF. DNA for the CDR3: TGTGCCAGCTCACCAAGGACAGGGGAAAACATTCAGTACTTC.

J is TRBJ2-7 and V is TRBV15, with 8 bases that match TRBD1. V gave up 0 bases and J gave up 0 bases; unmatched junction bases: 10. The CDR3 contains 18 residues. Germline V gene data show CDR1 as LNHNV and CDR2 as YYDKDF (reference sequence). CDR3 in amino acids: CATSRDPPGQGYSYEQYF. In nucleotides, the CDR3 is TGTGCCACCAGCAGAGATCCCCCCGGACAGGGTTACTCCTACGAGCAGTACTTC. The full variable domain, completed using reference TRBV15 and TRBJ2-7, is DAMVIQNPRYQVTQFGKPVTLSCSQTLNHNVMYWYQQKSSQAPKLLFHYYDKDFNNEADTPDNFQSRRPNTSFCFLDIRSPGLGDTAMYLCATSRDPPGQGYSYEQYFGPGTRLTVT.

V is TRBV28 and J is TRBJ1-1; possible D gene TRBD1, 5 bases. This CDR3 is built from 12 residues. V lost 5 bases and J lost 10, with 14 bases in between. Germline CDR1 reads MDHEN; CDR2 reads SYDVKM. In DNA, the CDR3 is TGTGCCAGCAGTGTCAATCCCGGGACAGCTTTCTTT. Its translation is CASSVNPGTAFF.

This chain connects TRBV10-3 to TRBJ2-7, with 8 bases that match TRBD2. CDR3 size: 16 residues. J lost 0 bases, V lost 4 bases, and 8 bases had no gene match. Per the germline V gene, CDR1 is ENHRY and CDR2 is SYGVKD. CDR3 sequence reads: CAISGQLAVSSYEQYF. The CDR3 DNA reads TGTGCCATCAGTGGCCAACTAGCGGTAAGCTCCTACGAGCAGTACTTC.

This clone was detected once. The chain links TRBV5-1 to TRBJ2-3; D remains ambiguous. CDR1 is SGHRS, CDR2 YFSETQ, per germline. The CDR3 consists of 14 residues. Trimming cost V 0 bases and J 2 bases, with 7 bases left between them. The CDR3 is CASSLEKNTDTQYF. The CDR3 DNA follows: TGCGCCAGCAGCTTGGAAAAGAACACAGATACGCAGTATTTT.

The J gene is TRBJ2-5, the V gene TRBV6-5; either TRBD1 or TRBD2 may supply D (5 bases each). V gave up 5 bases and J gave up 4 bases, with 17 bases separating them. The CDR3 is 15 amino acids. Germline V gene data show CDR1 as MNHEY and CDR2 as SVGAGI. This CDR3 reads CASSRGPLHRETQYF. CDR3 nucleotides: TGTGCCAGCAGTCGGGGACCACTCCATCGAGAGACCCAGTACTTC.